This T cell receptor beta chain emerged from a study of T cells in pancreatic ductal adenocarcinoma. Study-level points and caveats: Blood had more productive templates and about 7.9-fold more unique clonotypes than tumor.

The repertoire was sequenced with immunoSEQ multiplex PCR; TCRdb's copy has only in-frame clones and lacks some. The sample records around 31,000 clones, around nine tenths being singletons. With respect to this clone: Its antigen is currently unknown.

Selected pancreatic ductal adenocarcinoma patients had undergone surgery without neoadjuvant therapy. The sample consisted of PBMCs. This clonotype originated in a human donor with pancreatic ductal adenocarcinoma.

The CDR3 sequence: CATSWGQQETQYF. CDR3 in DNA: TGTGCCACCAGCTGGGGACAGCAAGAGACCCAGTACTTC. V gene TRBV15 combines with J gene TRBJ2-5; TRBD1 matches at 7 bases. J gave up 2 bases and V 5 bases, and 2 bases lay outside the gene matches. The CDR3 contains 13 residues. The germline CDR1 and CDR2 sequences are LNHNV and YYDKDF (reference sequence).